The T cell receptor beta chain described here comes from a study of cytomegalovirus exposure and HLA in healthy donors. CDR1 is LNHNV, CDR2 YYDKDF, per germline (reference sequence). The CDR3 is made up of 17 amino acids. Unmatched junction bases numbered 1, after V lost 0 bases and J lost 1 base. The PCR contained 60 Vbeta and 13 Jbeta primers. Data came from immunoSEQ multiplex PCR; TCRdb stores just in-frame clones and leaves some out. The table shows under 250,000 clones, with over 65% occurring only once. Sequencing was performed on PBMCs. The clonotype comes from a woman in her 30s in good health and CMV-seronegative. The chain links TRBV15 to TRBJ2-6; TRBD1 matches 9 bases. In nucleotides, the CDR3 is TGTGCCACCAGCAGAGATGGGACAGGGTCTGGGGCCAACGTCCTGACTTTC. Its translation is CATSRDGTGSGANVLTF.